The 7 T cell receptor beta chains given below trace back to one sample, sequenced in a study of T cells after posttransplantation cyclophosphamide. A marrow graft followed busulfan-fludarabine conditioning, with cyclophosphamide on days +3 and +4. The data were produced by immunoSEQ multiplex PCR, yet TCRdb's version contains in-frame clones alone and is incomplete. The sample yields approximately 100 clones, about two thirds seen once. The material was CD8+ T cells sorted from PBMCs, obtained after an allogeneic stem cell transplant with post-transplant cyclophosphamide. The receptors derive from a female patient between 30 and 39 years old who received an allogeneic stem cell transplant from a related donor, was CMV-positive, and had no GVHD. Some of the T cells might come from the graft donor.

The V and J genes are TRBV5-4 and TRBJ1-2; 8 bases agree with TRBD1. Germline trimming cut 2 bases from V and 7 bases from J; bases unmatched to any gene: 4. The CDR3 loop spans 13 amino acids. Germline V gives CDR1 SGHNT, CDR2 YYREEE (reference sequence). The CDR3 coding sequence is TGTGCCAGCAGCTTAGAACAGGGGGGTGGCTACACCTTC. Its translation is CASSLEQGGGYTF. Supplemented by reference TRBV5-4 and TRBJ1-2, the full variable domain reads ETGVTQSPTHLIKTRGQQVTLRCSSQSGHNTVSWYQQALGQGPQFIFQYYREEENGRGNFPPRFSGLQFPNYSSELNVNALELDDSALYLCASSLEQGGGYTFGSGTRLTVV.

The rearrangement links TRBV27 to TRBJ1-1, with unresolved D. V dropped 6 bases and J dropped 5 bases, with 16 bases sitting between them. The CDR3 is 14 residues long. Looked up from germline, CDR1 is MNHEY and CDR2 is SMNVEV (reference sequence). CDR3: CASSERGAGTEAFF. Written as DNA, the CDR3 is TGTGCCAGCAGCGAGAGAGGAGCGGGGACTGAAGCTTTCTTT.

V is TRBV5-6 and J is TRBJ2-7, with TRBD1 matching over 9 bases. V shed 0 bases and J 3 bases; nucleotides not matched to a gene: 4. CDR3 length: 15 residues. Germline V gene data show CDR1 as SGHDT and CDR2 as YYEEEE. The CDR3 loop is CASSLAPGQGYEQYF. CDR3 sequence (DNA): TGTGCCAGCAGCTTGGCCCCGGGACAGGGCTACGAGCAGTACTTC.

In nucleotides, the CDR3 is TGTGCCAGTAGGGGCAGGGACAGGGGGGGCACTGAAGCTTTCTTT. It is translated as CASRGRDRGGTEAFF. The chain joins TRBV19 to TRBJ1-1; 11 bases agree with TRBD1. The V segment lost 6 bases and the J segment 4 bases; nucleotides outside the gene matches: 7. This CDR3 region has 15 residues. Per germline, CDR1 LNHDA and CDR2 SQIVND (reference sequence).

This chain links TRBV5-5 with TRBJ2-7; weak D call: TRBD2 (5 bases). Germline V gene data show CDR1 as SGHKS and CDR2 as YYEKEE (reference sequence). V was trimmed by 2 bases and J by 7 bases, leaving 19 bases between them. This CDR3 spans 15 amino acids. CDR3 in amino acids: CASSFRGSLTLEQYF. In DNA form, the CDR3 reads TGTGCCAGCAGCTTTAGAGGGAGCCTTACGTTGGAGCAGTACTTC.

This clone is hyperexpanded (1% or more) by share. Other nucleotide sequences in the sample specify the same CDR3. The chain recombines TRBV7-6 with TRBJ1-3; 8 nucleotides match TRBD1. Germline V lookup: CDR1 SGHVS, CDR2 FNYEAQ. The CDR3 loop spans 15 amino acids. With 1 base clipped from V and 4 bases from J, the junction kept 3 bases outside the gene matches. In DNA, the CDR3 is TGTGCCAGCAGCTTAGGGCAGGGGGCCGGAAACACCATATATTTT. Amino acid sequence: CASSLGQGAGNTIYF.

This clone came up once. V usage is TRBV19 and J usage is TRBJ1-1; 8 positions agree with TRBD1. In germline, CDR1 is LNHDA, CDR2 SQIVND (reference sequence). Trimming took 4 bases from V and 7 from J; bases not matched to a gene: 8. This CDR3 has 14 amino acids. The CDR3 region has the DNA TGTGCCAGTAGTACTTCAGGGGGCATGGGTGAAGCTTTCTTT. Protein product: CASSTSGGMGEAFF.